These 24 T cell receptor beta chains share one sample of origin, sequenced in a study of T cell clonality in common variable immunodeficiency. Repertoires were generated with immunoSEQ multiplex PCR, while TCRdb's copy carries only in-frame clones and drops some. This repertoire lists 40,000 or so clones without singletons; approximately 3.6% sits in the top ten. The specimen was peripheral blood mononuclear cells. These receptors were obtained from a person between 18 and 75 years old in good health.

There are a few counts of this clone. The CDR3 is cut off 3 residues early in the read; its end comes from the germline J gene. V is TRBV5-1 and J is TRBJ2-7; TRBD1 agrees at 8 bases. The V segment lost 5 bases and the J segment 2 bases; nucleotides outside the gene matches: 9. CDR3 length equals 15 residues. Looked up from germline, CDR1 is SGHRS and CDR2 is YFSETQ. The covered CDR3 bases are TGCGCCAGCAGTTTGAGGGTGACAGGGGCCTACGAG. Translating gives CASSLRVTGAYE. The whole CDR3 region reads CASSLRVTGAYEQYF.

This clone was recorded at least ten times. The read falls 3 residues short of the CDR3 end, and the missing part is taken from the germline J gene. This chain links TRBV4-2 with TRBJ2-2; D might be TRBD2 (6 bases). The length of the CDR3 is 15 residues. Germline lookup yields CDR1 LGHNA and CDR2 YNFKEQ. Trimming removed 1 base at V and 6 bases at J, with 12 bases between. The CDR3 sequence: CASSQGLVGAGELFF. CDR3 DNA (partial): TGTGCCAGCAGCCAAGGACTAGTCGGCGCCGGGGAG.

This clone was seen ten or more times. Read sequence stops 3 residues before the CDR3 end, and the germline J gene provides the missing end. This chain links TRBV20-1 with TRBJ1-2; D is ambiguous. The CDR3 covers 14 residues. The ends were cut back, 2 bases at V and 5 bases at J, with 15 bases in the middle. Germline-derived CDR1 and CDR2 are DFQATT and SNEGSKA (reference sequence). The CDR3 here is CSARYLRATYGYTF. The part of the CDR3 DNA that was read is TGCAGTGCTAGATACCTTAGAGCTACTTATGGC.

This clone was counted at least ten times. The CDR3 end lies 3 residues beyond the end of the read and is filled in from the germline J gene. The chain links TRBV7-9 to TRBJ2-5; tentatively, D is TRBD2 (5 bases). This CDR3 is 14 amino acids long. Germline V gene sequence: CDR1 SEHNR, CDR2 FQNEAQ (reference sequence). Trimming took off 1 base at V and 3 bases at J, with 9 bases between the two ends. The DNA read from the CDR3 is TGTGCCAGCAGCTTAGGGACTCGAGAAGAGACC. This encodes CASSLGTREET. The complete CDR3 sequence is CASSLGTREETQYF.

Many counts were recorded for this clone. The CDR3 end falls 3 residues outside the read, so it is completed with the germline J gene. The V call is TRBV20-1, the J call TRBJ1-6; no definite D call. The V end lost 6 bases, the J end lost 0 bases, and 12 bases lay between the germline ends. Germline V gives CDR1 DFQATT, CDR2 SNEGSKA (reference sequence). The CDR3 loop spans 15 amino acids. The CDR3 spells CSAPGWSSYNSPLHF. CDR3 DNA (partial): TGCAGTGCACCGGGTTGGAGCTCCTATAATTCACCC.

This clone was seen ten or more times. The CDR3 end is not reached by the read, which stops 3 residues before it; the germline J gene fills it in. The J gene is TRBJ2-7, the V gene TRBV20-1; D unresolved. CDR1 and CDR2 (germline): DFQATT, SNEGSKA (reference sequence). Trimming stripped 6 bases from V and 3 bases from J, with 12 bases between. This CDR3 spans 12 amino acids. This chain's CDR3 is CSALSNNYEQYF. CDR3 DNA (partial): TGCAGTGCGTTAAGTAACAACTACGAG.

A word on this clone: Sequencing ends 3 residues short of the CDR3 end; the germline J gene provides the rest. V is TRBV7-9 and J is TRBJ1-2; 7 nucleotides agree with TRBD1. CDR3 length: 15 residues. Trimming cost V 5 bases and J 0 bases; bases outside gene matches: 6. Germline CDR1 and CDR2: SEHNR and FQNEAQ (reference sequence). The sequenced CDR3 bases are TGTGCCAGCAGCGCCCAGGGGGGTGCTAACTATGGC. Its protein is CASSAQGGANYG. In full, the CDR3 is CASSAQGGANYGYTF.

This clone was recorded at least ten times. The CDR3 end falls 3 residues outside the read, so it is completed with the germline J gene. The rearrangement joins TRBV20-1 to TRBJ2-2; D uncertain. The length of the CDR3 is 13 residues. CDR1 is DFQATT, CDR2 SNEGSKA, per germline (reference sequence). With 6 bases removed from V and 0 bases from J, the gap between germline ends came to 8 bases. The CDR3 DNA, read in part, is TGCAGTGCAATCTATTCGAACACCGGGGAG. Translated, it gives CSAIYSNTGE. Given in full, the CDR3 is CSAIYSNTGELFF.

Notes on this clone: The CDR3 is cut off 3 residues early in the read; its end comes from the germline J gene. The rearrangement links TRBV30 to TRBJ1-5, with D possibly matching TRBD1 (5 bases). Trimming pared 2 bases from V and 3 bases from J, leaving 8 bases between. Germline assignment: CDR1 GTSNPN and CDR2 SVGIG (reference sequence). CDR3 length: 13 amino acids. The CDR3 spells CAWSSGINQPQHF. CDR3 DNA, as far as it was read: TGTGCCTGGAGTTCAGGGATCAATCAGCCC.

In its sample, this clone was seen many times. Coverage ceases 3 residues before the CDR3 finishes, and the germline J gene fills in the end. The rearrangement links TRBV13 to TRBJ1-5; D gene ambiguous. CDR1 and CDR2 from the germline V gene are PRHDT and FYEKMQ (reference sequence). Trimming cost V 5 bases and J 9 bases, with 14 bases left between them. The CDR3 has 13 amino acids. The covered CDR3 bases are TGTGCCAGCAGCCTTAGAGACACTAGGCCC. Translating it yields CASSLRDTRP. The whole CDR3 reads CASSLRDTRPQHF.

In regard to this clone: The CDR3 end is not reached by the read, which stops 3 residues before it; the germline J gene fills it in. J is TRBJ1-2 and V is TRBV7-2; TRBD1 aligns across 10 bases. Unmatched junction bases numbered 6, after V lost 3 bases and J lost 5 bases. Germline assignment: CDR1 SGHTA and CDR2 FQGNSA. CDR3 length: 15 residues. Partial CDR3 DNA: TGTGCCAGCAGCTTCGCCGGGACAGGGGCTTATGGC. Its translation is CASSFAGTGAYG. The CDR3 reads in full as CASSFAGTGAYGYTF. The full variable domain, completed using reference TRBV7-2 and TRBJ1-2, is GAGVSQSPSNKVTEKGKDVELRCDPISGHTALYWYRQSLGQGLEFLIYFQGNSAPDKSGLPSDRFSAERTGGSVSTLTIQRTQQEDSAVYLCASSFAGTGAYGYTFGSGTRLTVV.

This clone was detected only a few times. The read ends 3 residues early relative to the CDR3; the germline J gene fills the gap. The chain carries TRBV7-9 and TRBJ2-7, with D possibly matching TRBD2 (6 bases). Germline CDR1 SEHNR, CDR2 FQNEAQ (reference sequence). V lost 2 bases to trimming and J lost 3 bases, with 14 bases between them. The CDR3 spans 15 residues. CDR3 in amino acids: CASSLRDFPLYEQYF. The CDR3 bases that were read are TGTGCCAGCAGCTTAAGGGACTTTCCCCTCTACGAG. Full variable domain (missing parts from reference TRBV7-9 and TRBJ2-7): DTGVSQNPRHKITKRGQNVTFRCDPISEHNRLYWYRQTLGQGPEFLTYFQNEAQLEKSRLLSDRFSAERPKGSFSTLEIQRTEQGDSAMYLCASSLRDFPLYEQYFGPGTRLTVT.

This clone was detected ten times or more. Coverage ceases 3 residues before the CDR3 finishes, and the germline J gene fills in the end. The rearrangement uses TRBV7-6 and TRBJ2-4, with 7 bases aligning to TRBD1. This CDR3 has 14 residues. Germline V gives CDR1 SGHVS, CDR2 FNYEAQ. Trimming cost V 1 base and J 6 bases; bases outside gene matches: 3. The CDR3 bases that were read are TGTGCCAGCAGCTTAGGAACAGGGGCAAACATT. Encoded protein: CASSLGTGANI. The full CDR3 sequence reads CASSLGTGANIQYF.

This clone was counted at least ten times. From the germline J gene comes the end of the CDR3, since the read stops 3 residues before it. The gene calls are TRBV7-2 and TRBJ2-2; 7 bases match TRBD1. This CDR3 is 15 amino acids long. Germline V gives CDR1 SGHTA, CDR2 FQGNSA. Trimming at V came to 7 bases and at J to 10 bases, leaving 15 bases not matched to a gene. The CDR3 loop is CASNHRGRNLEELFF. CDR3 DNA, as far as it was read: TGTGCCAGCAACCACAGGGGTAGAAACTTAGAGGAG. Variable domain in full (rest from reference TRBV7-2 and TRBJ2-2): GAGVSQSPSNKVTEKGKDVELRCDPISGHTALYWYRQSLGQGLEFLIYFQGNSAPDKSGLPSDRFSAERTGGSVSTLTIQRTQQEDSAVYLCASNHRGRNLEELFFGEGSRLTVL.

Comment on this clone: Just one base apart from a much larger clone, this may be a read error. The CDR3 spells CASSDRAGANVLFF. CDR3 DNA (partial): TGTGCCAGTAGCGACAGGGCTGGGGCCAACGTA. The chain has TRBV19 and TRBJ1-4, with 7 bases that match TRBD1. The missing CDR3 end, 3 residues past where the read stops, is filled in from the germline J gene. CDR3 length: 14 residues. Germline loops: CDR1 LNHDA, CDR2 SQIVND (reference sequence). Full variable domain (outside the CDR3, taken from reference TRBV19 and TRBJ1-4): DGGITQSPKYLFRKEGQNVTLSCEQNLNHDAMYWYRQDPGQGLRLIYYSQIVNDFQKGDIAEGYSVSREKKESFPLTVTSAQKNPTAFYLCASSDRAGANVLFFGSGTQLSVL.

This clone was picked up many times. The CDR3 is cut off 3 residues early in the read; its end comes from the germline J gene. The chain joins TRBV30 to TRBJ2-3; D is uncertain. This CDR3 spans 11 amino acids. CDR1 and CDR2 from the germline V gene are GTSNPN and SVGIG (reference sequence). The V end lost 1 base, the J end lost 5 bases, and 4 bases lay between the germline ends. This CDR3 is CAWSAGDTQYF. CDR3 bases read: TGTGCCTGGAGTGCGGGAGATACG.

This clone was observed many times. The CDR3 is cut off 3 residues early in the read; its end comes from the germline J gene. The gene calls are TRBV20-1 and TRBJ1-5; a weak D match, TRBD1 (5 bases). The germline V and J ends were trimmed by 8 bases and 7 bases, with 18 bases remaining between them. CDR3 length: 13 residues. Germline CDR1 and CDR2: DFQATT and SNEGSKA (reference sequence). The CDR3 here is CSLFEAGKQPQHF. CDR3 DNA, as far as it was read: TGCAGTTTGTTCGAGGCAGGGAAGCAGCCC.

This clone was seen many times. With the read ending 3 residues before the CDR3 end, the germline J gene is used to fill in that end. This chain links TRBV7-9 with TRBJ1-6; D gene uncertain. Trimming cost V 0 bases and J 7 bases, with 4 bases left between them. This CDR3 has 13 amino acids. Germline values: CDR1 SEHNR, CDR2 FQNEAQ (reference sequence). The DNA read from the CDR3 is TGTGCCAGCAGCTTAGCGGCCAATTCACCC. Protein sequence: CASSLAANSP. The CDR3, in full, reads CASSLAANSPLHF.

This clone has a handful of counts. A single base is all that separates this from a far larger clone, so a read error is likely. The observed sequence ends 3 residues before the CDR3 terminus, with the missing tail filled in from the germline J gene. In the same sample, other DNA sequences code for this CDR3. The rearrangement joins TRBV7-3 to TRBJ1-4; the D is unclear. The V end was cut by 6 bases, the J end by 0 bases, with 11 bases between. Germline V lookup: CDR1 SGHTA, CDR2 FQGTGA. The CDR3 runs to 15 residues. The DNA read from the CDR3 is TGTGCCAGCAGTCCCTACTCTGCAACTAATGAAAAA. Translated, it gives CASSPYSATNEK. The whole CDR3 is CASSPYSATNEKLFF.

This clone was counted many times. The CDR3 is cut off 3 residues early in the read; its end comes from the germline J gene. This sample also contains other DNA sequences that code for the same CDR3. The chain has TRBV7-9 and TRBJ1-2; no clear D. Germline values: CDR1 SEHNR, CDR2 FQNEAQ (reference sequence). The CDR3 has 12 residues. The sequenced CDR3 bases are TGTGCCAGCAGCTTAGAAGAGGGCCGG. This gives the protein CASSLEEGR. The CDR3 in its entirety is CASSLEEGRYTF.

This clone occurred many times. The CDR3 extends 3 residues past the end of the read, so its final part is completed from the germline J gene. The same CDR3 is also encoded by other DNA sequences in this sample. The chain has TRBV5-4 and TRBJ2-3, with D possibly TRBD2 on 7 matching bases. Germline V CDR1 and CDR2: SGHNT, YYREEE (reference sequence). This CDR3 is built from 13 residues. V dropped 2 bases and J dropped 6 bases, with 10 bases sitting between them. The CDR3 loop is CASSFGGRDTQYF. The covered CDR3 bases are TGTGCCAGCAGCTTCGGGGGGCGGGATACG. Supplemented by reference TRBV5-4 and TRBJ2-3, the full variable domain reads ETGVTQSPTHLIKTRGQQVTLRCSSQSGHNTVSWYQQALGQGPQFIFQYYREEENGRGNFPPRFSGLQFPNYSSELNVNALELDDSALYLCASSFGGRDTQYFGPGTRLTVL.

This clone was observed a few times. The read is 3 residues too short to cover the CDR3 end, so that end is filled in from the germline J gene. The chain recombines TRBV19 with TRBJ1-2, with a possible D match to TRBD1 (5 bases). Per the germline V gene, CDR1 is LNHDA and CDR2 is SQIVND (reference sequence). The CDR3 spans 13 residues. V shed 4 bases and J shed 3 bases, with 9 bases lying between them. The CDR3 DNA, read in part, is TGTGCCAGTAGTAAAGGGGAATACTATGGC. Its translation: CASSKGEYYG. The whole CDR3 protein is CASSKGEYYGYTF.

Details on this clone: Read data end 3 residues before the CDR3 end; the end is taken from the germline J gene. This chain joins TRBV20-1 and TRBJ2-3; a weak D match, TRBD1 (6 bases). CDR1 and CDR2 (germline): DFQATT, SNEGSKA (reference sequence). CDR3 length equals 15 residues. CDR3 DNA (partial): TGCAGTGCACCCGGACAGTTACATAGCAATCAGCCG. The encoded protein is CSAPGQLHSNQP. The whole CDR3 is CSAPGQLHSNQPQYF.

There are many counts of this clone. The read comes to an end 3 residues before the CDR3 does, leaving the germline J gene to fill in the end. The rearrangement joins TRBV10-1 to TRBJ2-3; no definite D call. V lost 5 bases and J 4 bases, leaving 10 bases between the germline ends. Per the germline V gene, CDR1 is WNHNN and CDR2 is SYGVQD (reference sequence). This CDR3 has 13 amino acids. The CDR3 bases that were read are TGCGCCAGCAGTAACGGTTTAGCAGATACG. This sequence encodes CASSNGLADT. The entire CDR3 reads CASSNGLADTQYF.